The clone carrying this T cell receptor (beta chain) was counted between two and nine times. The method was immunoSEQ multiplex PCR; TCRdb's version includes in-frame clones alone and lacks a portion of them. The sample includes approximately 70,000 clones, about 85% of them seen just once. Germline V CDR1 and CDR2: SGHAT, FQNNGV. There are 14 residues in the CDR3. V dropped 1 base and J dropped 1 base, with 7 bases sitting between them. This entry belongs to a study of blood T cell repertoires in COVID-19. Study in general: The cDNA or gDNA used as material had been derived from T cells, B-cell-depleted T cells, or PBMCs.

The sample comprised peripheral blood. V gene TRBV11-2 combines with J gene TRBJ1-2; the D gene is possibly TRBD1 (5 bases). This sequence originates from a woman in her forties or fifties with COVID-19, enrolled during active disease. CDR3 amino acids: CASSLGGSNYGYTF. In DNA, the CDR3 is TGTGCCAGCAGCTTAGGGGGCAGTAACTATGGCTACACCTTC.